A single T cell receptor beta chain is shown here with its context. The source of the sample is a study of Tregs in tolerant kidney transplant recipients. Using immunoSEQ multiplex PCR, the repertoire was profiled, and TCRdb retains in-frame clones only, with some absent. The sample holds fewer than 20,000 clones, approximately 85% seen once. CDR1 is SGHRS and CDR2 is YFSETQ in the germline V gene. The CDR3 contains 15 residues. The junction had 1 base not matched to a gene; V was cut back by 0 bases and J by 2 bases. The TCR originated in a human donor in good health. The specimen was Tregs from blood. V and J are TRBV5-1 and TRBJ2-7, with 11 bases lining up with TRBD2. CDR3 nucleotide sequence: TGCGCCAGCAGCTTGGGACTAGCGGGGACCTACGAGCAGTACTTC. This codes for CASSLGLAGTYEQYF.